The present T cell receptor beta chain was sequenced within a study of control samples from healthy donors and cancer patients. CDR1 and CDR2 (germline): LNHDA, SQIVND (reference sequence). The CDR3 contains 16 residues. Trimming took off 3 bases at V and 8 bases at J, with 19 bases between the two ends. This clone was recorded only once. Using immunoSEQ multiplex PCR, the repertoire was profiled, and TCRdb retains in-frame clones only, with some absent. The sample lists some 71,000 clones; around 90% were seen once. The chain uses TRBV19 and TRBJ1-4; D is perhaps TRBD1 (6 bases). The receptor comes from a man in his sixties with colorectal cancer. Sequences were obtained from PBMCs. The CDR3: CASSMAGAPTGEKLFF. The CDR3 coding sequence is TGTGCCAGTAGTATGGCGGGGGCGCCTACGGGGGAAAAACTGTTTTTT.